This T cell receptor beta chain was recovered during a study of CXCR3-negative and CXCR3-positive naive CD8 T cells. Study findings and constraints: In naive cells, CXCR3-negative and CXCR3-positive subsets had similar TRBV-TRBJ usage; memory cells differed. Partially decreased CXCR3 expression was recorded after cryopreservation, and fresh PBMCs were used in most assays. Both naive subsets had comparably high diversity; memory CD8+ cells much lower.

This CDR3 comprises 16 residues. Per germline, CDR1 SGHRS and CDR2 YFSETQ. Researchers prepared the TRB cDNA libraries using 5' RACE with UMI labels. TCRdb reprocessed the 5' RACE reads and reports one entry per CDR3 protein, with no DNA. The sample yields roughly 70,000 distinct CDR3 sequences, of which the top ten take up approximately 1.5%. To note about this clonotype: Its antigen is currently unknown.

The clonotype was recovered from a human donor in good health. Some clones in this sample may be carry-over from other donors' samples. The chain employs TRBV5-1 and TRBJ2-3; with no DNA, the TCRdb D assignment of TRBD2 cannot be verified. Sequenced material: naive CXCR3- CD8+ T cells from blood. The subset: CD45RO-CCR7+CD27+CD95- naive CD8+ T cells lacking CXCR3 (TNR3-). This CDR3 is CASSLSTSGGEDTQYF. The variable domain in full, with the rest retrieved from reference TRBV5-1 and TRBJ2-3, is KAGVTQTPRYLIKTRGQQVTLSCSPISGHRSVSWYQQTPGQGLQFLFEYFSETQRNKGNFPGRFSGRQFSNSRSEMNVSTLELGDSALYLCASSLSTSGGEDTQYFGPGTRLTVL.